This T cell receptor (beta chain) comes out of a study of T cell responses to AZD1222 COVID-19 vaccine. Using immunoSEQ multiplex PCR, the repertoire was profiled, and TCRdb retains in-frame clones only, with some absent. The sample holds about 140,000 clones, about 87% seen once. The source of this sequence is an adult in good health. The sequenced sample was peripheral blood, obtained on day 0 of AZD1222 vaccination.

The CDR3 region is CASHSGSPTYEQYF. The CDR3 DNA reads as TGTGCCAGTCATAGCGGGAGTCCCACCTACGAGCAGTACTTC. The J gene is TRBJ2-7, the V gene TRBV6-5; TRBD2 aligns across 9 bases. The germline gives CDR1 MNHEY, CDR2 SVGAGI. Trimming removed 9 bases from V and 2 bases from J; junction bases left unmatched: 8. The CDR3 extends over 14 amino acids.